This T cell receptor beta chain was captured in a study of lymphopenia after photon versus proton radiotherapy. Study-level points and caveats: Proton therapy kept repertoires fairly stable, unlike photons, which gained effector/memory cells. After lymphocyte nadir, photon-treated repertoires showed oligoclonal expansion, especially CD8+ Temra.

This clone was detected only once. Its antigen is unknown. Using immunoSEQ multiplex PCR, the repertoire was profiled, and TCRdb retains in-frame clones only, with some absent. The data show tens of thousands of clones, roughly 87% seen once. Looked up from germline, CDR1 is SGHTA and CDR2 is FQGNSA. The V and J ends lost 2 bases and 3 bases respectively, with 6 bases between them. This CDR3 comprises 13 residues. The sequenced sample was peripheral blood, obtained from a patient treated with proton-based radiotherapy. The sequence came from a woman aged 70-85 years with pancreatic cancer. Some clones in this sample may be carry-over from other donors' samples. The rearrangement uses TRBV7-2 and TRBJ2-3; D is ambiguous. DNA of the CDR3: TGTGCCAGCAGCTTATCTTTAACAGATACGCAGTATTTT. It encodes CASSLSLTDTQYF.